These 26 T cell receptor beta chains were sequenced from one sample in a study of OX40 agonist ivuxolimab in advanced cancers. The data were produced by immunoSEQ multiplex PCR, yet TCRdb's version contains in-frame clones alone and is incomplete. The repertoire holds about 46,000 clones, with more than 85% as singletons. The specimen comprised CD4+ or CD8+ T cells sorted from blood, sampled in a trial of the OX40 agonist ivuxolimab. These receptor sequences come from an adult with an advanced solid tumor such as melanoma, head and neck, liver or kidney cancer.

CDR3 DNA: TGTGCCAGCAGCGTCGGGGACAGGCCCCAAGAGACCCAGTACTTC. Encoded protein: CASSVGDRPQETQYF. This chain uses TRBV9 with TRBJ2-5, with TRBD1 identical over 8 bases. The CDR3 runs 15 residues. Unmatched junction bases numbered 4, after V lost 2 bases and J lost 1 base. Germline V gene lookup returns CDR1 SGDLS and CDR2 YYNGEE.

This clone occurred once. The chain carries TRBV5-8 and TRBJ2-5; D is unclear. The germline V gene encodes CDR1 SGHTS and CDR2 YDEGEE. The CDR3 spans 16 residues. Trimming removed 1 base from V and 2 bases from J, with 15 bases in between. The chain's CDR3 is CASSLRPANYQETQYF. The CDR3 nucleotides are TGTGCCAGCAGCTTGAGGCCGGCCAACTATCAAGAGACCCAGTACTTC.

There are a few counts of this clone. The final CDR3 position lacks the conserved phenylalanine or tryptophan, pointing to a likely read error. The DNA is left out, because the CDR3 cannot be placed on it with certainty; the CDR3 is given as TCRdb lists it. The CDR3: CASSSDREVKY. The chain combines TRBV13 with TRBJ1-2; the DNA was not used to check the table's D call, TRBD1. Per the germline V gene, CDR1 is PRHDT and CDR2 is FYEKMQ (reference sequence). The CDR3 spans 11 residues, counting both ends.

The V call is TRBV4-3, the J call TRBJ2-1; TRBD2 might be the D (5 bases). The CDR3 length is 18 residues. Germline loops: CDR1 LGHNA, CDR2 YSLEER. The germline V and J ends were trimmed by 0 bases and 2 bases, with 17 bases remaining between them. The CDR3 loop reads CASSQDLEGREAYNEQFF. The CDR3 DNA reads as TGCGCCAGCAGCCAAGATCTCGAGGGCCGGGAAGCCTACAATGAGCAGTTCTTC.

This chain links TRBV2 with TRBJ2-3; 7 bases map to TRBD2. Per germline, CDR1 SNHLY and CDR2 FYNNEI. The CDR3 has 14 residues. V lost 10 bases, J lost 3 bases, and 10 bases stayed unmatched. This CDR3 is CATQMQAGTDTQYF. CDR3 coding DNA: TGTGCCACCCAAATGCAAGCGGGAACAGATACGCAGTATTTT.

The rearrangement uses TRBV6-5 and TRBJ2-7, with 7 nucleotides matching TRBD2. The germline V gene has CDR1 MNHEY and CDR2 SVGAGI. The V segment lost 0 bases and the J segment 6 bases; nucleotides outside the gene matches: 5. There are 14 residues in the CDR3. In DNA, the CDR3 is TGTGCCAGCAGTTACTCGGCGGGGGTAGGCGAGCAGTACGTC. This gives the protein CASSYSAGVGEQYV.

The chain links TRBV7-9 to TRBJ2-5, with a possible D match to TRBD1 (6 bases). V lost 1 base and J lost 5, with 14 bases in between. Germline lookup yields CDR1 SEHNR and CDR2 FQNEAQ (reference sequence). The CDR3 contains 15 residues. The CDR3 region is CASSLDQGSEETQYF. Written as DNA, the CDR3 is TGTGCCAGCAGCTTAGACCAGGGGTCAGAGGAGACCCAGTACTTC.

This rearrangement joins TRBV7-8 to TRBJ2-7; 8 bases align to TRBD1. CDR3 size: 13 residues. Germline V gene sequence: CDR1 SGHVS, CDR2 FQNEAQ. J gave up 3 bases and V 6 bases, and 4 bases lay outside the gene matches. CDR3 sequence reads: CASSQGTGYEQYV. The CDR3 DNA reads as TGTGCCAGCAGTCAGGGGACAGGCTACGAGCAGTACGTC.

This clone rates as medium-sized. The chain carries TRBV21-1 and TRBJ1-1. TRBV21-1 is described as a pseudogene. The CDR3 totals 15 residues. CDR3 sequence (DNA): TGTGCCAGCAGCAAAGCTGGCGGACCGTACACTGAAGCTTTCTTT. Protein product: CASSKAGGPYTEAFF.

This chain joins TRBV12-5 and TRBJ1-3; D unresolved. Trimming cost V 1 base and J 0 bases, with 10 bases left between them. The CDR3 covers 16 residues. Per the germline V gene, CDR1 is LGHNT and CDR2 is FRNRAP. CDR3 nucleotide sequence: TGTGCTAGTGGTTTGGGCGCCGGGAGCTCTGGAAACACCATATATTTT. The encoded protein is CASGLGAGSSGNTIYF.

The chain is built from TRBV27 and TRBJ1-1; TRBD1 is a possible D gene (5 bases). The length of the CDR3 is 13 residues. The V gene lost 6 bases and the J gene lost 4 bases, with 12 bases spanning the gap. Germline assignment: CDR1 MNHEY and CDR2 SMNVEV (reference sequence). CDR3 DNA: TGTGCCAGCAGCCCGTCAGGGATCACTGAAGCTTTCTTT. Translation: CASSPSGITEAFF.

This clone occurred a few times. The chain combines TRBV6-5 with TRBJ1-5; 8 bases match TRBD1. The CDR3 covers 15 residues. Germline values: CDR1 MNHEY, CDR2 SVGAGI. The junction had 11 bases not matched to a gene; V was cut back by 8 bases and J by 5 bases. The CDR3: CASCRGQSDDQPQHF. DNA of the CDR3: TGTGCCAGCTGCAGGGGGCAATCAGACGATCAGCCCCAGCATTTT.

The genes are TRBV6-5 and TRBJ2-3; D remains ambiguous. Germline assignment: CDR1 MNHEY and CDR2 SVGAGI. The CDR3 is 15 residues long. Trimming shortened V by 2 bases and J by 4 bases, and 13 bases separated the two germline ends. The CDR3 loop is CASSYGVGSADTQYF. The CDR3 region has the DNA TGTGCCAGCAGTTACGGTGTAGGGTCGGCAGATACGCAGTATTTT.

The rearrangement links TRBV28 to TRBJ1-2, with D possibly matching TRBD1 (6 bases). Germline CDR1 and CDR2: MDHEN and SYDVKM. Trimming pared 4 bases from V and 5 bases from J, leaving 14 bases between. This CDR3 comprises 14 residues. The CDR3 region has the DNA TGTGCCAGCAGTTCCAGCGGGGGCGGATATGGCTACACCTTC. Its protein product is CASSSSGGGYGYTF.

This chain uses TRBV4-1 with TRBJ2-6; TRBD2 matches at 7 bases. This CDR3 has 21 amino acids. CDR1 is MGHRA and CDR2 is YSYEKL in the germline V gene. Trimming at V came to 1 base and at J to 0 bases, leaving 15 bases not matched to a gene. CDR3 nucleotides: TGCGCCAGCAGCCAAGGCTGGCGAGCGGGGCAGTTGAGCTCTGGGGCCAACGTCCTGACTTTC. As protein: CASSQGWRAGQLSSGANVLTF.

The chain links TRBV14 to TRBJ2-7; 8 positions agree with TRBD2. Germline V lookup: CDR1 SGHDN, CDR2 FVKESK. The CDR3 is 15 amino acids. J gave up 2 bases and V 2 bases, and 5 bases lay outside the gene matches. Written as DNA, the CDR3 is TGTGCCAGCAGCCAATTTGGGACTAGTCCCTACGAGCAGTACTTC. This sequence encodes CASSQFGTSPYEQYF. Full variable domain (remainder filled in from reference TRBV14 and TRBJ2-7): EAGVTQFPSHSVIEKGQTVTLRCDPISGHDNLYWYRRVMGKEIKFLLHFVKESKQDESGMPNNRFLAERTGGTYSTLKVQPAELEDSGVYFCASSQFGTSPYEQYFGPGTRLTVT.

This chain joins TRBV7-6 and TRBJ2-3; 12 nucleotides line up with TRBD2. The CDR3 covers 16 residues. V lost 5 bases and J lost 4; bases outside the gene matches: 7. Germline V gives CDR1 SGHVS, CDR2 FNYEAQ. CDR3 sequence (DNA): TGTGCCAGCAGCAGACTAGCGGGAGCGGACGCAGATACGCAGTATTTT. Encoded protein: CASSRLAGADADTQYF.

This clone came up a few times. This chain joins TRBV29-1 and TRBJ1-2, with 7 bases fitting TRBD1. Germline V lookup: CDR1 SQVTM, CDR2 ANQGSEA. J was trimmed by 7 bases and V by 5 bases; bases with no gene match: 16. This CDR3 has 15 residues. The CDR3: CSVPDSAGGPFGYTF. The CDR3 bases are TGCAGCGTTCCAGATTCGGCAGGGGGACCGTTTGGCTACACCTTC.

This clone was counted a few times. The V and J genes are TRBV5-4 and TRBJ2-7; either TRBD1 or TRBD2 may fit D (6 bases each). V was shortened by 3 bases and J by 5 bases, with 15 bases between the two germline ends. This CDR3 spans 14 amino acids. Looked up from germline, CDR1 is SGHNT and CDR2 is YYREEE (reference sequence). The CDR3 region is CASSWGRGGHEQYV. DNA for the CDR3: TGTGCCAGCAGCTGGGGCAGGGGAGGACACGAGCAGTACGTC.

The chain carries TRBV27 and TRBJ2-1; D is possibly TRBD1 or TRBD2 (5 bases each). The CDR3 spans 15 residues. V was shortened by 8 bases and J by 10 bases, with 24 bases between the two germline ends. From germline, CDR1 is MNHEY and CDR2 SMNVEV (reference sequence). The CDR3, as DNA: TGTGCCAGCCCCGAGGGGCGGAGGTCCGAACCGGAGCAGTTCTTC. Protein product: CASPEGRRSEPEQFF.

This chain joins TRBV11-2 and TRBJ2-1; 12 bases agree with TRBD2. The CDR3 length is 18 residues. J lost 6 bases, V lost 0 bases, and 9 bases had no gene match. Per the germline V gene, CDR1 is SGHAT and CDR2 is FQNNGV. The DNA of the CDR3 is TGTGCCAGCAGCTTAGATCCGCGGACTAGCGGGGTTCGCAATGAGCAGTTCTTC. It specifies CASSLDPRTSGVRNEQFF.

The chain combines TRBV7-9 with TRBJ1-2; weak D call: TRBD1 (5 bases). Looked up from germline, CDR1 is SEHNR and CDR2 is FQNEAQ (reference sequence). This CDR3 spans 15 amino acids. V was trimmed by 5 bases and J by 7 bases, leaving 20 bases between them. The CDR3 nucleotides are TGTGCCAGCAGCGGCCTGGCCAGGGAAGCCCTTGGCTACACCTTC. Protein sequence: CASSGLAREALGYTF.

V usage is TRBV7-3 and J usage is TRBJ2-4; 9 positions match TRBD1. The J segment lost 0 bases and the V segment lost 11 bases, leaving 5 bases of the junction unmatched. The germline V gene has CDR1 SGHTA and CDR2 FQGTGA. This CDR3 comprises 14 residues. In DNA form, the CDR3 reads TGTGCCGTGACAGGGGGATTAGCCAAAAACATTCAGTACTTC. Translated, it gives CAVTGGLAKNIQYF.

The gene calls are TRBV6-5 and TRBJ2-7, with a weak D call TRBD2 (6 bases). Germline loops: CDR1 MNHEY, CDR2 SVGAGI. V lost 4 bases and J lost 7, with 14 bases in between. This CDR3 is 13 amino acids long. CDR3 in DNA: TGTGCCAGCAGTTTCCGGGGCGGGGTTGAGCAGTACTTC. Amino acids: CASSFRGGVEQYF.

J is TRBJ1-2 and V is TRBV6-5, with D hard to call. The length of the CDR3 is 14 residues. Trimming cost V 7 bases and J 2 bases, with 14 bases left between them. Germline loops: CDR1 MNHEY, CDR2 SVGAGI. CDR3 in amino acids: CASTPVRANYGYTF. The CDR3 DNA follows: TGTGCCAGCACTCCAGTGAGGGCGAACTATGGCTACACCTTC.

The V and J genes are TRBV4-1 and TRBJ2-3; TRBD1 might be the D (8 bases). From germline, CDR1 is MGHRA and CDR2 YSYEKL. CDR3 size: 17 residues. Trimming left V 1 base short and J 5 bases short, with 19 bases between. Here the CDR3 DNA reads TGCGCCAGCAGCCAAGGGGGAGGGCAGGGGGCCAGAGATACGCAGTATTTT. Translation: CASSQGGGQGARDTQYF.